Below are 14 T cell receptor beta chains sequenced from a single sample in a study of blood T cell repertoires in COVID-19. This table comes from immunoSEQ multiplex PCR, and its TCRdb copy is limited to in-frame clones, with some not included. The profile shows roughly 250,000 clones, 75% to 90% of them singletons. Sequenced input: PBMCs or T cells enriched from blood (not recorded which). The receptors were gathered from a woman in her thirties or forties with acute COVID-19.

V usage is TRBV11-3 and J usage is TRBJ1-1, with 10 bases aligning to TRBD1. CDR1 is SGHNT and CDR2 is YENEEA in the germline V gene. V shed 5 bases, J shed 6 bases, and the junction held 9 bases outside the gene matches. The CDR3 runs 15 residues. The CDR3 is CASSARDRGAPEAFF. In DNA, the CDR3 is TGTGCCAGCAGCGCCAGGGACAGGGGTGCCCCTGAAGCTTTCTTT.

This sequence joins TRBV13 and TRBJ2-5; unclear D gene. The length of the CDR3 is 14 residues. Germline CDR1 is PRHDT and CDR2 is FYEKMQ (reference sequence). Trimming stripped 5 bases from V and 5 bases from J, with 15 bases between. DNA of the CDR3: TGTGCCAGCAGCCCGCGACTGAGACGTGAGACCCAGTACTTC. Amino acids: CASSPRLRRETQYF.

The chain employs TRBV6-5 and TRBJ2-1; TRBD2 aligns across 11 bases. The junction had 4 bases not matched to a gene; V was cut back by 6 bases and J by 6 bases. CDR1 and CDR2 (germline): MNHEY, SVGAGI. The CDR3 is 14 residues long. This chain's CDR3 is CASRGLADFNEQFF. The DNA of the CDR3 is TGTGCCAGCAGGGGACTAGCGGACTTCAATGAGCAGTTCTTC.

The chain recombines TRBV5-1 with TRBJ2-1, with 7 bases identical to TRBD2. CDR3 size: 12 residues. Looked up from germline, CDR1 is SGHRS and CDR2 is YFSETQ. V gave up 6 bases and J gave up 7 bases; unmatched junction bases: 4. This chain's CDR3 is CASIGGGNEQFF. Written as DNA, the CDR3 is TGCGCCAGCATTGGGGGAGGGAATGAGCAGTTCTTC.

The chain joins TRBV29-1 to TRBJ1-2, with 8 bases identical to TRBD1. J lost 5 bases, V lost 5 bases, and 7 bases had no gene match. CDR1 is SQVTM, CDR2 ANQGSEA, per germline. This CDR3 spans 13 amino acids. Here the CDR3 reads CSVFGTGRYGYTF. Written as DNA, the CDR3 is TGCAGCGTTTTCGGGACAGGACGGTATGGCTACACCTTC.

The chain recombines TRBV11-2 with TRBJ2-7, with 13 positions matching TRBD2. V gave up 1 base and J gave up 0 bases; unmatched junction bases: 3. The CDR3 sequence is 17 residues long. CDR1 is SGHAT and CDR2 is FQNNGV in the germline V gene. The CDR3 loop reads CASSLVLAGGGSYEQYF. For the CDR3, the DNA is TGTGCCAGCAGCTTAGTACTAGCGGGAGGGGGCTCCTACGAGCAGTACTTC.

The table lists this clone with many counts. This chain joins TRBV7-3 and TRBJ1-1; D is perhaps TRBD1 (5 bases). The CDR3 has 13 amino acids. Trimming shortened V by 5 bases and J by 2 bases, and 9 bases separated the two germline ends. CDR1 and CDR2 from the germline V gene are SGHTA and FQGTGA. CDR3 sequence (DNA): TGTGCCAGCAGCCCGCAGGGTAACACTGAAGCTTTCTTT. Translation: CASSPQGNTEAFF.

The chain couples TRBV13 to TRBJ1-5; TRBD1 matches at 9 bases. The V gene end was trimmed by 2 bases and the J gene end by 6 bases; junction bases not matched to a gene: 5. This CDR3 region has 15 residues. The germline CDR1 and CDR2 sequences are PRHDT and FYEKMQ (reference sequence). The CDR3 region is CASSLPGQGVQPQHF. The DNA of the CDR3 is TGTGCCAGCAGCTTACCGGGACAGGGTGTTCAGCCCCAGCATTTT.

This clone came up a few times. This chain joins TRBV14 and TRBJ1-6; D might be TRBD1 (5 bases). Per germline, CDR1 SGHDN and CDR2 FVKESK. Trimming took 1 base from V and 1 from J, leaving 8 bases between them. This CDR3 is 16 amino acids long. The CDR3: CASSQASGSYNSPLHF. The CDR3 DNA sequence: TGTGCCAGCAGCCAAGCCTCAGGGTCCTATAATTCACCCCTCCACTTT.

Here the CDR3 reads CASSRSRGLSEAFF. The DNA for the CDR3 is TGTGCCAGCAGCCGATCGAGGGGGCTATCTGAAGCTTTCTTT. The V call is TRBV6-5, the J call TRBJ1-1; 7 positions agree with TRBD1. Trimming at V came to 6 bases and at J to 6 bases, leaving 10 bases not matched to a gene. Germline V gene sequence: CDR1 MNHEY, CDR2 SVGAGI. The CDR3 spans 14 residues.

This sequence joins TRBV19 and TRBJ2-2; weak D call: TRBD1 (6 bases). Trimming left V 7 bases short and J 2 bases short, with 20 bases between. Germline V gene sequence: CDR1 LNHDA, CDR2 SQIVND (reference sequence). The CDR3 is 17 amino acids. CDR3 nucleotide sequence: TGTGCCAGTACCCAACCAGTAGGACAGATAAACACCGGGGAGCTGTTTTTT. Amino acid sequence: CASTQPVGQINTGELFF. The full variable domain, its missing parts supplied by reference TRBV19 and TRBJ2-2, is DGGITQSPKYLFRKEGQNVTLSCEQNLNHDAMYWYRQDPGQGLRLIYYSQIVNDFQKGDIAEGYSVSREKKESFPLTVTSAQKNPTAFYLCASTQPVGQINTGELFFGEGSRLTVL.

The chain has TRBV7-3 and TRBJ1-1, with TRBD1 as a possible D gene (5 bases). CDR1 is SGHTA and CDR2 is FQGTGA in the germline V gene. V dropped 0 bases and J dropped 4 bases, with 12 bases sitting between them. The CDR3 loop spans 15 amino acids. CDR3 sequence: CASSLTGQGSTEAFF. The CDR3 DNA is TGTGCCAGCAGCTTAACGGGGCAGGGAAGCACTGAAGCTTTCTTT.

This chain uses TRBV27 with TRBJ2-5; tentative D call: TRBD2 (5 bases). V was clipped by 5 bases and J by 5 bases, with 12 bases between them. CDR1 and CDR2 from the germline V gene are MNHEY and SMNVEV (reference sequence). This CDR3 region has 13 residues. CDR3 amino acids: CASSPLGEETQYF. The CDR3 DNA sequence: TGTGCCAGCAGTCCGCTGGGAGAGGAGACCCAGTACTTC.

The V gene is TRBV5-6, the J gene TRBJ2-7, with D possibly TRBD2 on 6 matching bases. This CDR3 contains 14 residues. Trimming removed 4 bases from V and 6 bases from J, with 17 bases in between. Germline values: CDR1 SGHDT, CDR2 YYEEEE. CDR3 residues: CASSPWGGLGEQYF. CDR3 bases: TGTGCCAGCAGCCCTTGGGGAGGCCTAGGCGAGCAGTACTTC.